Each of the 30 T cell receptor beta chains below was sequenced from the same sample in a study of Ad26.COV2.S vaccination and SARS-CoV-2 variants. Treatment here: 15 to 20 received Ad26.COV2.S at low or high dose, single or two shots; 5 received placebo; per-sample allocation not given. Specimens were obtained on day 63 following the first vaccine or placebo injection. The data were produced by immunoSEQ multiplex PCR, yet TCRdb's version contains in-frame clones alone and is incomplete. The table has 400,000 or so clones, about 88% seen once; the top ten hold more than 3%. The sequences come from peripheral blood, collected in a trial of Ad26.COV2.S vaccine versus placebo. The receptors derive from a person aged 18-60 years who received the Ad26.COV2.S COVID-19 vaccine or a placebo.

The table lists this clone with a count of one. Other DNA sequences of this sample code for an identical CDR3. The chain combines TRBV12-3 or TRBV12-4 with TRBJ2-2; D is unresolved. V was pared by 3 bases and J by 1 base, with 3 bases between. The CDR3 sequence is 13 residues long. CDR3 loop: CASSLQNTGELFF. CDR3 sequence (DNA): TGTGCCAGCAGTTTGCAGAACACCGGGGAGCTGTTTTTT.

This clone has only a few counts. This rearrangement joins TRBV27 to TRBJ2-7, with 7 bases identical to TRBD1. The CDR3 extends over 14 amino acids. Germline-derived CDR1 and CDR2 are MNHEY and SMNVEV (reference sequence). V gave up 3 bases and J gave up 2 bases; unmatched junction bases: 4. The CDR3 protein is CASSLSQGAYEQYF. The CDR3 DNA is TGTGCCAGCAGTTTGAGTCAGGGGGCCTACGAGCAGTACTTC.

This clone occurred once. The gene calls are TRBV6-6 and TRBJ1-1, with a possible D match to TRBD1 (6 bases). V lost 3 bases and J 8 bases, leaving 22 bases between the germline ends. CDR3 length: 16 amino acids. The germline V gene encodes CDR1 MNHNY and CDR2 SVGAGI (reference sequence). CDR3 coding DNA: TGTGCCAGCAGTTATAAACGGGGGGGCCCAACCTTCGAAGCTTTCTTT. Translated: CASSYKRGGPTFEAFF.

This clone appeared a few times. The genes are TRBV5-8 and TRBJ1-3; perhaps TRBD1 as D (6 bases). Germline V CDR1 and CDR2: SGHTS, YDEGEE. V lost 0 bases, J lost 0 bases, and 10 bases lay in between. CDR3 length: 16 amino acids. DNA of the CDR3: TGTGCCAGCAGCTTGGCCCCAGGGGTCTCTGGAAACACCATATATTTT. Its translation: CASSLAPGVSGNTIYF.

The CDR3 DNA sequence: TGTGCCAGCAGCCAACGGGGTTGGGAAAAACTGTTTTTT. It encodes CASSQRGWEKLFF. This chain connects TRBV3-1 (or the pseudogene TRBV3-2) to TRBJ1-4; D remains unclear. Trimming pared 2 bases from V and 8 bases from J, leaving 9 bases between. Germline V gives CDR1 LGHDT, CDR2 YNNKEL (reference sequence). The CDR3 consists of 13 residues.

The rearrangement uses TRBV30 and TRBJ1-2; a possible D gene is TRBD1 (5 bases). This CDR3 is 12 amino acids long. With 3 bases removed from V and 7 bases from J, the gap between germline ends came to 12 bases. The germline CDR1 and CDR2 sequences are GTSNPN and SVGIG (reference sequence). CDR3: CAWSRDFSGYTF. In DNA form, the CDR3 reads TGTGCCTGGAGCAGGGATTTCTCTGGCTACACCTTC.

This clone was detected once. The chain is built from TRBV3-1 (or the pseudogene TRBV3-2) and TRBJ1-3; possibly TRBD1 for D (5 bases). The germline V and J ends were trimmed by 4 bases and 4 bases, with 11 bases remaining between them. Germline V gene sequence: CDR1 LGHDT, CDR2 YNNKEL (reference sequence). This CDR3 region has 14 residues. The CDR3 spells CASSLREGGNTIYF. CDR3 nucleotide sequence: TGTGCCAGCAGCCTTCGAGAGGGGGGAAACACCATATATTTT.

J is TRBJ2-1 and V is TRBV6-1; D may be TRBD2 (6 bases). There are 13 residues in the CDR3. Trimming pared 1 base from V and 7 bases from J, leaving 8 bases between. The germline CDR1 and CDR2 sequences are MNHNS and SASEGT. CDR3 sequence (DNA): TGTGCCAGCAGTGAAGACGGAGGGAATGAGCAGTTCTTC. Its translation is CASSEDGGNEQFF.

The rearrangement links TRBV9 to TRBJ1-4, with D tentatively TRBD1 (5 bases). Germline V CDR1 and CDR2: SGDLS, YYNGEE. CDR3 size: 15 residues. V dropped 0 bases and J dropped 8 bases, with 14 bases sitting between them. CDR3: CASSVEARVGEKLFF. The CDR3 coding sequence is TGTGCCAGCAGCGTAGAGGCCAGGGTTGGGGAAAAACTGTTTTTT.

V usage is TRBV18 and J usage is TRBJ1-6; perhaps TRBD1 as D (5 bases). Per the germline V gene, CDR1 is KGHSH and CDR2 is LQKENI. V shed 6 bases and J shed 3 bases, with 9 bases lying between them. The CDR3 contains 14 residues. CDR3 protein: CASSLQDYNSPLHF. The CDR3 DNA is TGTGCCAGCTCGCTACAGGACTATAATTCACCCCTCCACTTT.

With regard to this clone: This same CDR3 is encoded by further DNA sequences in the sample. The chain is built from TRBV6-6 and TRBJ1-2; 7 bases are a match to TRBD1. Losses at the gene ends were 6 bases for V and 4 bases for J; bases not matched to a gene: 5. The CDR3 has 13 residues. Germline V gene data show CDR1 as MNHNY and CDR2 as SVGAGI (reference sequence). The CDR3 is CASRPQGGYGYTF. The CDR3 region has the DNA TGTGCCAGCAGACCTCAGGGGGGCTATGGCTACACCTTC.

The chain uses TRBV5-4 and TRBJ1-2, with TRBD1 matching 10 bases. This CDR3 region has 15 residues. The ends lost 5 bases at V and 7 bases at J; junction bases unmatched: 11. The V gene's germline CDR1 is SGHNT and CDR2 YYREEE (reference sequence). The CDR3 is CASSQRTGGIFGYTF. The CDR3 DNA reads TGTGCCAGCAGTCAGCGGACAGGGGGTATTTTTGGCTACACCTTC.

The chain's CDR3 is CASSAGTGVDGYTF. DNA of the CDR3: TGTGCCAGCAGCGCCGGGACAGGGGTAGATGGCTACACCTTC. The chain has TRBV9 and TRBJ1-2; 10 bases are shared with TRBD1. V lost 3 bases and J lost 6; bases outside the gene matches: 5. Germline values: CDR1 SGDLS, CDR2 YYNGEE. This CDR3 has 14 residues.

This chain links TRBV15 with TRBJ2-7, with 9 bases aligning to TRBD2. The germline V gene has CDR1 LNHNV and CDR2 YYDKDF (reference sequence). This CDR3 is built from 14 residues. The ends lost 3 bases at V and 3 bases at J; junction bases unmatched: 3. The CDR3 sequence is CATSRAGGVYEQYF. The DNA of the CDR3 is TGTGCCACCAGCAGGGCGGGGGGGGTCTACGAGCAGTACTTC.

The chain uses TRBV4-3 and TRBJ2-1; D may be TRBD2 (8 bases). With 5 bases removed from V and 0 bases from J, the gap between germline ends came to 23 bases. CDR1 is LGHNA, CDR2 YSLEER, per germline. This CDR3 region has 19 residues. The CDR3 here is CASSSSGGGPRSSYNEQFF. CDR3 nucleotide sequence: TGCGCCAGCAGCTCCTCGGGAGGGGGCCCTAGGAGCTCCTACAATGAGCAGTTCTTC.

The gene calls are TRBV11-2 and TRBJ2-5; maybe TRBD1 (6 bases). The V end was cut by 5 bases, the J end by 4 bases, with 23 bases between. This CDR3 contains 17 residues. The germline CDR1 and CDR2 sequences are SGHAT and FQNNGV. In DNA, the CDR3 is TGTGCCAGCAGCCCTACCCCCGGGTCCCAGGGGATAGAGACCCAGTACTTC. Amino acid sequence: CASSPTPGSQGIETQYF.

This clone showed up just a few times. The chain carries TRBV3-1 (or the pseudogene TRBV3-2) and TRBJ1-1; D unresolved. The CDR3 extends over 14 amino acids. The germline V gene has CDR1 LGHDT and CDR2 YNNKEL (reference sequence). V was cut by 1 base and J by 6 bases, with 12 bases left in between. The CDR3 coding sequence is TGTGCCAGCAGCCAAGGGGCCCGGCTGGCTGAAGCTTTCTTT. Amino acids: CASSQGARLAEAFF.

The V gene is TRBV12-3 or TRBV12-4, the J gene TRBJ2-1; 7 positions match TRBD1. The V segment lost 6 bases and the J segment 8 bases; nucleotides outside the gene matches: 1. The CDR3 has 11 amino acids. CDR3 amino acids: CASSDRDEQFF. CDR3 sequence (DNA): TGTGCCAGCAGCGACAGGGATGAGCAGTTCTTC.

The rearrangement uses TRBV15 and TRBJ1-6; D uncertain. Germline V CDR1 and CDR2: LNHNV, YYDKDF (reference sequence). CDR3 length equals 15 residues. V lost 0 bases to trimming and J lost 7 bases, with 10 bases between them. CDR3 protein: CATSRDSNSNSPLHF. Here the CDR3 DNA reads TGTGCCACCAGCAGAGACTCCAACAGCAATTCACCCCTCCACTTT.

This chain uses TRBV7-9 with TRBJ1-1; D not certain. There are 12 residues in the CDR3. Germline V gene sequence: CDR1 SEHNR, CDR2 FQNEAQ (reference sequence). Trimming took off 1 base at V and 6 bases at J, with 6 bases between the two ends. The chain's CDR3 is CASSLETAEAFF. CDR3 nucleotide sequence: TGTGCCAGCAGCTTAGAGACCGCTGAAGCTTTCTTT.

The V gene is TRBV5-1, the J gene TRBJ2-5; TRBD2 matches at 9 bases. The CDR3 sequence is 16 residues long. After removal of 1 base from V and 3 bases from J, the junction contained 7 bases not matched to a gene. Germline lookup yields CDR1 SGHRS and CDR2 YFSETQ. The DNA for the CDR3 is TGCGCCAGCAGCTTGTATAAGCGGGGGGAAAAAGAGACCCAGTACTTC. Its translation is CASSLYKRGEKETQYF.

The rearrangement joins TRBV2 to TRBJ1-1; no clear D gene. Trimming stripped 2 bases from V and 2 bases from J, with 6 bases between. This CDR3 comprises 13 residues. Germline CDR1 SNHLY, CDR2 FYNNEI. The CDR3, as DNA: TGTGCCAGCAGTGAACAGTTTAACACTGAAGCTTTCTTT. Translating it yields CASSEQFNTEAFF.

This clone occurred a few times. V usage is TRBV19 and J usage is TRBJ1-1; 7 bases are shared with TRBD1. CDR3 size: 16 residues. The junction had 11 bases not matched to a gene; V was cut back by 3 bases and J by 4 bases. From germline, CDR1 is LNHDA and CDR2 SQIVND (reference sequence). Here the CDR3 reads CASSMNDRVLGTEAFF. The CDR3 bases are TGTGCCAGTAGTATGAACGACAGGGTACTGGGCACTGAAGCTTTCTTT.

The rearrangement joins TRBV4-1 to TRBJ2-1; TRBD2 matches at 8 bases. V trimming: 0 bases; J trimming: 6 bases; junction bases outside the gene matches: 4. Germline CDR1 MGHRA, CDR2 YSYEKL. This CDR3 has 15 residues. The CDR3 sequence: CASSQDLGGGNEQFF. The DNA for the CDR3 is TGCGCCAGCAGCCAAGATCTCGGGGGGGGCAATGAGCAGTTCTTC.

This chain links TRBV7-2 with TRBJ2-7, with a weak D call TRBD2 (7 bases). This CDR3 contains 15 residues. V dropped 8 bases and J dropped 0 bases, with 17 bases sitting between them. Germline values: CDR1 SGHTA, CDR2 FQGNSA. The CDR3 reads CASAGGGGASYEQYF. The CDR3 coding sequence is TGTGCCAGCGCTGGGGGAGGGGGGGCCTCCTACGAGCAGTACTTC.

This clone was recorded only once. The chain's CDR3 is CAWSGDYQETQYF. The CDR3 DNA sequence: TGTGCCTGGAGTGGGGACTACCAAGAGACCCAGTACTTC. The V call is TRBV30, the J call TRBJ2-5, with D perhaps matching TRBD2 (6 bases). V shed 1 base and J shed 0 bases, with 6 bases lying between them. This CDR3 is 13 amino acids long. Germline CDR1 reads GTSNPN; CDR2 reads SVGIG (reference sequence).

V and J are TRBV7-2 and TRBJ1-4; 7 nucleotides line up with TRBD1. The V gene's germline CDR1 is SGHTA and CDR2 FQGNSA. J gave up 0 bases and V 5 bases, and 6 bases lay outside the gene matches. The CDR3 sequence is 16 residues long. This CDR3 reads CASSPRTGSTNEKLFF. The DNA of the CDR3 is TGTGCCAGCAGCCCTCGGACAGGCTCAACTAATGAAAAACTGTTTTTT. Full variable domain (missing parts from reference TRBV7-2 and TRBJ1-4): GAGVSQSPSNKVTEKGKDVELRCDPISGHTALYWYRQSLGQGLEFLIYFQGNSAPDKSGLPSDRFSAERTGGSVSTLTIQRTQQEDSAVYLCASSPRTGSTNEKLFFGSGTQLSVL.

This chain uses TRBV5-4 with TRBJ1-1, with TRBD1 identical over 9 bases. After removal of 0 bases from V and 2 bases from J, the junction contained 2 bases not matched to a gene. CDR1 is SGHNT, CDR2 YYREEE, per germline (reference sequence). This CDR3 has 15 residues. The CDR3 region is CASSLGDRANTEAFF. CDR3 nucleotide sequence: TGTGCCAGCAGCTTGGGGGACAGGGCTAACACTGAAGCTTTCTTT.

The genes are TRBV5-1 and TRBJ2-7, with D possibly TRBD1 on 7 matching bases. V gave up 4 bases and J gave up 5 bases, with 16 bases separating them. Germline-derived CDR1 and CDR2 are SGHRS and YFSETQ. The CDR3 length is 14 residues. CDR3 sequence (DNA): TGCGCCAGCAGCGTCGGGCAGGGGGGTCACGAGCAGTACTTC. It is translated as CASSVGQGGHEQYF.

This clone showed up just once. The chain carries TRBV30 and TRBJ1-3; D call uncertain. CDR3 length: 11 amino acids. Germline V gene sequence: CDR1 GTSNPN, CDR2 SVGIG (reference sequence). Trimming took off 2 bases at V and 4 bases at J, with 3 bases between the two ends. In DNA form, the CDR3 reads TGTGCCTGGAGTCCGGGAAACACCATATATTTT. This codes for CAWSPGNTIYF.